This passage covers 22 T cell receptor beta chains from one sample sequenced in a study of OX40 agonist ivuxolimab in advanced cancers. The library came from the immunoSEQ multiplex PCR assay. In TCRdb, the immuneACCESS table is reduced to in-frame sequences with V and J assigned. These tables do not hold every clone; where another copy was compared, an unresolved V gene accounts for under half, and the others remain unexplained. In this sample the table shows about 82,000 clones, roughly 80% of which occur a single time. The ten top clones hold around 0.84% of the sample. The sample in question was CD4+ or CD8+ T cells sorted from blood, obtained in a trial of the OX40 agonist ivuxolimab. Receptors were obtained from an adult with an advanced solid tumor such as melanoma, head and neck, liver or kidney cancer.

The rearrangement links TRBV18 to TRBJ1-2; the D gene is possibly TRBD1 (6 bases). The V gene lost 6 bases and the J gene lost 3 bases, with 20 bases spanning the gap. The CDR3 spans 16 residues. CDR1 is KGHSH, CDR2 LQKENI, per germline. The CDR3 sequence is CASSPEGGGGHYGYTF. The CDR3 DNA reads TGTGCCAGCTCTCCTGAAGGGGGAGGAGGCCACTATGGCTACACCTTC.

The chain recombines TRBV5-1 with TRBJ2-2, with 8 bases matching TRBD2. This CDR3 has 14 residues. Germline V lookup: CDR1 SGHRS, CDR2 YFSETQ. This CDR3 reads CASGTSANTGELFF. Written as DNA, the CDR3 is TGCGCTAGCGGGACATCCGCGAACACCGGGGAGCTGTTTTTT.

There are a few counts of this clone. The J gene is TRBJ1-5, the V gene TRBV12-2; the DNA was not used to check the table's D call, TRBD1. TRBV12-2 is listed as a pseudogene. The CDR3 contains 17 residues. DNA of the CDR3: TGTGCAAGTCGCTTAGACTTTGGGGACAGGGCCTATCAGCCCCAGCATTTT. This gives the protein CASRLDFGDRAYQPQHF.

The chain joins TRBV30 to TRBJ1-3, with D uncertain. The CDR3 has 13 residues. V lost 0 bases and J lost 4, with 7 bases in between. CDR1 and CDR2 (germline): GTSNPN, SVGIG (reference sequence). CDR3 amino acids: CAWSVNGGNTIYF. The CDR3 coding sequence is TGTGCCTGGAGTGTAAACGGAGGAAACACCATATATTTT.

The rearrangement joins TRBV7-2 to TRBJ1-1, with a weak D call TRBD1 (6 bases). The CDR3 runs to 15 residues. V was trimmed by 4 bases and J by 1 base, leaving 13 bases between them. Germline assignment: CDR1 SGHTA and CDR2 FQGNSA. CDR3 loop: CASSSLLGGNTEAFF. In DNA, the CDR3 is TGTGCCAGCAGCTCCCTCCTAGGGGGGAACACTGAAGCTTTCTTT.

The V call is TRBV4-1, the J call TRBJ1-6, with a possible D match to TRBD1 (6 bases). CDR1 MGHRA and CDR2 YSYEKL come from the germline V gene. The CDR3 extends over 15 amino acids. V shed 2 bases and J shed 4 bases, with 9 bases lying between them. The CDR3: CASSQTGSYNSPLHF. CDR3 sequence (DNA): TGCGCCAGCAGCCAAACAGGGTCTTATAATTCACCCCTCCACTTT.

This chain joins TRBV7-9 and TRBJ1-4, with 11 bases identical to TRBD1. J gave up 7 bases and V 3 bases, and 4 bases lay outside the gene matches. CDR1 and CDR2 from the germline V gene are SEHNR and FQNEAQ (reference sequence). The CDR3 extends over 15 amino acids. The CDR3 here is CASSFGTGGSEKLFF. The CDR3 nucleotides read TGTGCCAGCAGCTTCGGGACAGGGGGAAGTGAAAAACTGTTTTTT.

The chain is built from TRBV28 and TRBJ2-1, with D perhaps matching TRBD1 or TRBD2 (5 bases each). The CDR3 loop spans 13 amino acids. From germline, CDR1 is MDHEN and CDR2 SYDVKM. V lost 5 bases and J 11 bases, leaving 16 bases between the germline ends. In DNA form, the CDR3 reads TGTGCCAGCAGTGTCGGGACGGCCGGAAAGCAGTTCTTC. It codes for CASSVGTAGKQFF.

V is TRBV7-2 and J is TRBJ2-5, with D possibly matching TRBD1 (6 bases). V dropped 1 base and J dropped 7 bases, with 16 bases sitting between them. This CDR3 contains 15 residues. CDR1 and CDR2 (germline): SGHTA, FQGNSA. DNA for the CDR3: TGTGCCAGCAGCTTAGATGGGGGCCCCTATCGGACCCAGTACTTC. Its translation is CASSLDGGPYRTQYF.

This clone was counted a few times. The chain combines TRBV7-2 with TRBJ2-2, with 8 bases that match TRBD2. Germline-derived CDR1 and CDR2 are SGHTA and FQGNSA. This CDR3 has 17 residues. V was clipped by 5 bases and J by 7 bases; unmatched bases: 15. The CDR3 nucleotides read TGTGCCAGCAGCAAAAGCCGGGAGGTAGCGGGACTCGGGGAGCTGTTTTTT. Translating it yields CASSKSREVAGLGELFF.

The V call is TRBV5-1, the J call TRBJ2-5, with a tentative D call TRBD2 (5 bases). This CDR3 spans 15 amino acids. The V end was cut by 1 base, the J end by 3 bases, with 13 bases between. Per germline, CDR1 SGHRS and CDR2 YFSETQ. The CDR3, as DNA: TGCGCCAGCAGCTTGTTCGGGGAAGCGAAAGAGACCCAGTACTTC. Translating it yields CASSLFGEAKETQYF.

J is TRBJ1-2 and V is TRBV6-6; tentative D call: TRBD1 (5 bases). Germline V gene data show CDR1 as MNHNY and CDR2 as SVGAGI (reference sequence). The V gene lost 8 bases and the J gene lost 4 bases, with 11 bases spanning the gap. The CDR3 length is 12 residues. CDR3 sequence (DNA): TGTGCCAGCGCGGACAAAGCCTATGGCTACACCTTC. This gives the protein CASADKAYGYTF.

V usage is TRBV5-1 and J usage is TRBJ1-6; D might be TRBD1 (5 bases). The CDR3 has 14 amino acids. The germline CDR1 and CDR2 sequences are SGHRS and YFSETQ. V lost 3 bases and J 8 bases, leaving 12 bases between the germline ends. CDR3 DNA sequence: TGCGCCAGCAGCTGGGGCACGGCTGATTCACCCCTCCACTTT. It codes for CASSWGTADSPLHF.

The rearrangement joins TRBV5-5 to TRBJ2-2; TRBD1 aligns across 10 bases. The V segment lost 2 bases and the J segment 6 bases; nucleotides outside the gene matches: 4. The CDR3 spans 15 residues. Germline CDR1 SGHKS, CDR2 YYEKEE (reference sequence). Here the CDR3 DNA reads TGTGCCAGCAGCTTCCGAGGACAGGGGGCCGGGGAGCTGTTTTTT. This codes for CASSFRGQGAGELFF.

The V call is TRBV9, the J call TRBJ2-7, with no clear D. This CDR3 is built from 15 residues. Trimming took 0 bases from V and 3 from J, leaving 13 bases between them. Germline CDR1 reads SGDLS; CDR2 reads YYNGEE. CDR3 amino acids: CASSVEWQSIYEQYF. The CDR3 region has the DNA TGTGCCAGCAGCGTAGAATGGCAGAGCATCTACGAGCAGTACTTC.

The chain is built from TRBV7-8 and TRBJ2-7; 11 bases fit TRBD2. Germline V lookup: CDR1 SGHVS, CDR2 FQNEAQ. The CDR3 totals 18 residues. V was clipped by 5 bases and J by 9 bases; unmatched bases: 21. CDR3 protein: CASSQLTFLAGGLAAQYF. The DNA of the CDR3 is TGTGCCAGCAGCCAACTAACTTTCCTAGCGGGGGGTCTCGCAGCGCAGTACTTC.

The V and J genes are TRBV7-9 and TRBJ1-1, with D tentatively TRBD1 (6 bases). The CDR3 is 14 residues long. CDR1 is SEHNR and CDR2 is FQNEAQ in the germline V gene (reference sequence). The germline V and J ends were trimmed by 3 bases and 3 bases, with 11 bases remaining between them. The CDR3 loop reads CASSFGGQDTEAFF. The DNA for the CDR3 is TGTGCCAGCAGCTTCGGGGGGCAGGACACTGAAGCTTTCTTT.

In its sample, this clone was seen once. This chain uses TRBV10-2 with TRBJ2-3; 9 bases fit TRBD2. V lost 8 bases to trimming and J lost 1 base; unmatched junction nucleotides: 1. This CDR3 is built from 13 residues. Germline lookup yields CDR1 WSHSY and CDR2 SAAADI. The chain's CDR3 is CASRLAGTDTQYF. CDR3 nucleotide sequence: TGCGCCAGCCGACTAGCGGGCACAGATACGCAGTATTTT.

In its sample, this clone was seen a few times. The chain uses TRBV18 and TRBJ2-3, with 11 bases aligning to TRBD1. From germline, CDR1 is KGHSH and CDR2 LQKENI. J lost 7 bases, V lost 4 bases, and 4 bases had no gene match. The CDR3 is 14 amino acids. CDR3 in DNA: TGTGCCAGCTCACTGGGACAGGGGGAATATACGCAGTATTTT. Protein sequence: CASSLGQGEYTQYF.

The gene calls are TRBV6-1 and TRBJ2-5, with a tentative D call TRBD2 (6 bases). Trimming took off 3 bases at V and 9 bases at J, with 20 bases between the two ends. CDR1 is MNHNS, CDR2 SASEGT, per germline. The CDR3 runs to 15 residues. Here the CDR3 reads CASSDPRAGTVAQYF. The CDR3 bases are TGTGCCAGCAGTGATCCGCGGGCAGGGACTGTGGCCCAGTACTTC.

The chain couples TRBV27 to TRBJ2-3; 7 positions match TRBD2. The CDR3 runs 15 residues. With V trimmed by 5 bases and J by 4 bases, 9 bases remained unmatched. Germline V CDR1 and CDR2: MNHEY, SMNVEV (reference sequence). This CDR3 is CASSDRLAPSDTQYF. In DNA, the CDR3 is TGTGCCAGCAGTGACCGACTAGCCCCCTCAGATACGCAGTATTTT.

This clone appeared a few times. The chain joins TRBV19 to TRBJ1-5; D gene uncertain. This CDR3 has 15 amino acids. Trimming took off 4 bases at V and 2 bases at J, with 12 bases between the two ends. CDR1 and CDR2 (germline): LNHDA, SQIVND (reference sequence). CDR3 residues: CASSSHGLGNQPQHF. CDR3 DNA: TGTGCCAGTAGTAGCCACGGGCTTGGCAATCAGCCCCAGCATTTT.